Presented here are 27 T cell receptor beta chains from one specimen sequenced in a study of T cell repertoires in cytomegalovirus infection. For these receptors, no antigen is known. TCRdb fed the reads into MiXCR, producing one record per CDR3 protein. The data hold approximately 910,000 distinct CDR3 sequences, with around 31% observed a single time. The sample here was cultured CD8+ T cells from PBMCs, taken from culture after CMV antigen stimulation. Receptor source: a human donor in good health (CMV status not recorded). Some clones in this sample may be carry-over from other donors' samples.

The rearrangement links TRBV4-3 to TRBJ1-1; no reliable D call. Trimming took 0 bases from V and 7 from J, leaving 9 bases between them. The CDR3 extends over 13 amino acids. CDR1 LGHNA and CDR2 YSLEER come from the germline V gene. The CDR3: CASSQEWAGEAFF. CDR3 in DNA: TGCGCCAGCAGCCAAGAATGGGCAGGTGAAGCTTTCTTT.

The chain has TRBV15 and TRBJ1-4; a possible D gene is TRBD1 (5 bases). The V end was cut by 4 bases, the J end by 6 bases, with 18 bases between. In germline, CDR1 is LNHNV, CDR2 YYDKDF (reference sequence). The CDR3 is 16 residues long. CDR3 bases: TGTGCCACCAGCATATTTCCCGGGGGGAGAGATGAAAAACTGTTTTTT. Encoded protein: CATSIFPGGRDEKLFF.

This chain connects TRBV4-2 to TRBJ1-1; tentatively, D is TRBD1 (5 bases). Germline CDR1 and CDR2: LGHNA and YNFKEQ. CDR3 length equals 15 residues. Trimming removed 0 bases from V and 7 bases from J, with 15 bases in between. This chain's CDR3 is CASSQDPAGPLEAFF. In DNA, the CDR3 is TGTGCCAGCAGCCAAGATCCGGCGGGGCCGCTTGAAGCTTTCTTT.

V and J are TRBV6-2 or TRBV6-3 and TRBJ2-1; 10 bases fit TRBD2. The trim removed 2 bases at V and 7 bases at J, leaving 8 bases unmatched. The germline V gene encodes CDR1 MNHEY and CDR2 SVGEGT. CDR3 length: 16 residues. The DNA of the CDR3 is TGTGCCAGCAGTTACAGTCTAGCGGGGGCCTCGAATGAGCAGTTCTTC. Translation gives CASSYSLAGASNEQFF.

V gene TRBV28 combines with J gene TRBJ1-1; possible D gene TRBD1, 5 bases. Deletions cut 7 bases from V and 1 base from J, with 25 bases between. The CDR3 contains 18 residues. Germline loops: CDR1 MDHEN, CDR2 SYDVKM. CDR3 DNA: TGTGCCAGCACTATAGGGGTGTACCGGGGGGTACAGAACACTGAAGCTTTCTTT. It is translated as CASTIGVYRGVQNTEAFF.

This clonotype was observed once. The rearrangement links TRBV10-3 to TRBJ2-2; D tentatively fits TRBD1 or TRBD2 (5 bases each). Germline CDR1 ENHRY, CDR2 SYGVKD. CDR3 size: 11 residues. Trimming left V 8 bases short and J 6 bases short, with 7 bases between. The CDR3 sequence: CAIGTPGELFF. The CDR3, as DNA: TGTGCCATCGGGACGCCCGGGGAGCTGTTTTTT.

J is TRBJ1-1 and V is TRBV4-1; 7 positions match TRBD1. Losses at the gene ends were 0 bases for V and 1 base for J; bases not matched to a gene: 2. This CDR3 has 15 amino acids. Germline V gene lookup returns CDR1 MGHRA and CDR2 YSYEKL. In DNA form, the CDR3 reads TGCGCCAGCAGCCAAGATCCAGGGGGGAACACTGAAGCTTTCTTT. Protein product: CASSQDPGGNTEAFF.

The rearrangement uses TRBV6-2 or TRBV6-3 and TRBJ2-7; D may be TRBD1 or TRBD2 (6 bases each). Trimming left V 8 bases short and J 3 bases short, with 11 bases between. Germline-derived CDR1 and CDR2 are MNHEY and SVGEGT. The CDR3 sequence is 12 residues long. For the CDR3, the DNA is TGTGCCAGCGGAAGGGGGGTCTACGAGCAGTACGTC. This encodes CASGRGVYEQYV.

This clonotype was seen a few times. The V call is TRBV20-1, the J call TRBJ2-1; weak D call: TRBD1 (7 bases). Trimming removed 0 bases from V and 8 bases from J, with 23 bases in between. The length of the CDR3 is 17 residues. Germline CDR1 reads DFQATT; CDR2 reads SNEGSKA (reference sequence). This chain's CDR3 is CSARDGFQGGGGYEQFF. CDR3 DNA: TGCAGTGCTAGAGATGGGTTTCAGGGGGGCGGTGGCTATGAGCAGTTCTTC.

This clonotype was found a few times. CDR3 sequence reads: CASSERDTGTLYEQYF. In nucleotides, the CDR3 is TGTGCCAGCAGTGAGCGGGATACCGGGACACTCTACGAGCAGTACTTC. V gene TRBV6-1 combines with J gene TRBJ2-7; D tentatively fits TRBD1 or TRBD2 (6 bases each). Looked up from germline, CDR1 is MNHNS and CDR2 is SASEGT. Trimming cost V 3 bases and J 3 bases, with 18 bases left between them. CDR3 length: 16 residues.

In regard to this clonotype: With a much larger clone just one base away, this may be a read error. CDR3 sequence (DNA): TGTGCCAGCAGCTGGGGGACTAGCGGGTTCGAGCAGTACTTC. It encodes CASSWGTSGFEQYF. The chain has TRBV6-5 and TRBJ2-7, with 12 nucleotides matching TRBD2. The germline gives CDR1 MNHEY, CDR2 SVGAGI. The CDR3 extends over 14 amino acids. The junction had 6 bases not matched to a gene; V was cut back by 6 bases and J by 6 bases.

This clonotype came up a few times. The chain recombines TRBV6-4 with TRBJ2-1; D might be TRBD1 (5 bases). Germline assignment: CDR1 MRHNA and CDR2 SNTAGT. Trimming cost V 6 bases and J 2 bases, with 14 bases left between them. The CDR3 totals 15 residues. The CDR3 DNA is TGTGCCAGCAGCGTGACACAGGAACCCTACAATGAGCAGTTCTTC. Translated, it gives CASSVTQEPYNEQFF.

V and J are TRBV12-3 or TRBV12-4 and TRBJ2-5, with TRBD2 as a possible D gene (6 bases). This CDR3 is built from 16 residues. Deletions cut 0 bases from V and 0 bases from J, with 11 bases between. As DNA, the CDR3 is TGTGCCAGCAGTTTAGCGCCAGCGGGTCACCAAGAGACCCAGTACTTC. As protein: CASSLAPAGHQETQYF.

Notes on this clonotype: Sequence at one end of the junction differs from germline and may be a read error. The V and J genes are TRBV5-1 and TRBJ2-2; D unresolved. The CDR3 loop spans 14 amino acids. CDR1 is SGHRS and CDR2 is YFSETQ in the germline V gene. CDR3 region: CASSLYTNIGELFF. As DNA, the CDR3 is TGCGCCAGCAGCTTGTATACGAACATCGGGGAGCTGTTTTTT.

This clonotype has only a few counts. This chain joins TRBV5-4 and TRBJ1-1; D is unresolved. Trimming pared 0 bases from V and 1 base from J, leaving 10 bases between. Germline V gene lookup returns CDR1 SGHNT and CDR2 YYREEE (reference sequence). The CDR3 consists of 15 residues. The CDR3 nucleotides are TGTGCCAGCAGCTTGGGGCCAGTTGAGAACACTGAAGCTTTCTTT. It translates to CASSLGPVENTEAFF.

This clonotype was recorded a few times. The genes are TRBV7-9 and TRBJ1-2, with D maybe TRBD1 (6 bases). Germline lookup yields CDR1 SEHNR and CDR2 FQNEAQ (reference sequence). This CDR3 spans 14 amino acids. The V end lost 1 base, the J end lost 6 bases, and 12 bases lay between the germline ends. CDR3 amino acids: CASSLEYREDGYTF. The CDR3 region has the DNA TGTGCCAGCAGCTTAGAATACAGGGAAGATGGCTACACCTTC.

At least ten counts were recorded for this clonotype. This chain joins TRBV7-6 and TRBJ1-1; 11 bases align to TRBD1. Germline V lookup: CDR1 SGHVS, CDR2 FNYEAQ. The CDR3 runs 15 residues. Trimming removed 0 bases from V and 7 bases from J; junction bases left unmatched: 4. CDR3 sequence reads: CASSLAGQGGNEAFF. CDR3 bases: TGTGCCAGCAGCTTAGCGGGACAGGGGGGGAATGAAGCTTTCTTT.

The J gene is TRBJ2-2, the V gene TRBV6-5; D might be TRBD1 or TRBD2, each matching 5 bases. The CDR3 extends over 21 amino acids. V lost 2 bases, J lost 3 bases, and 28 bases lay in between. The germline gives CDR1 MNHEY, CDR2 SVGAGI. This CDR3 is CASSYEAPFRRSGTYTGELFF. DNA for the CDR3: TGTGCCAGCAGTTACGAGGCCCCTTTCAGGCGTTCAGGGACCTACACCGGGGAGCTGTTTTTT.

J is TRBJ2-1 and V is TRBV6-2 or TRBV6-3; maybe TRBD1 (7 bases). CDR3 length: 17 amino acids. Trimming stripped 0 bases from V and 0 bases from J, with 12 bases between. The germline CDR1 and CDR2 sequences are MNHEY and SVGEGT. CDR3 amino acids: CASSYSGRDSSYNEQFF. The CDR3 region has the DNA TGTGCCAGCAGTTACTCGGGGCGGGACAGCTCCTACAATGAGCAGTTCTTC.

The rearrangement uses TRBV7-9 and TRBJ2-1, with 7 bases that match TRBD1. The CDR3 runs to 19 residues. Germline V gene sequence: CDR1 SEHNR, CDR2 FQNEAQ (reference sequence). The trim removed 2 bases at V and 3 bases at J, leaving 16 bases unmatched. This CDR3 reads CASSLPPSPGGDNYNEQFF. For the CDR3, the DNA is TGTGCCAGCAGCTTACCGCCCTCCCCAGGGGGTGACAACTACAATGAGCAGTTCTTC.

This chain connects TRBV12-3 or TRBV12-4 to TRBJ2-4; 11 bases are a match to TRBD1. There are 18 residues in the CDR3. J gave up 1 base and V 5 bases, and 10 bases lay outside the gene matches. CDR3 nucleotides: TGTGCCAGCAGTACTTCCCGGACAGGGGGCAACGCCAAAAACATTCAGTACTTC. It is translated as CASSTSRTGGNAKNIQYF.

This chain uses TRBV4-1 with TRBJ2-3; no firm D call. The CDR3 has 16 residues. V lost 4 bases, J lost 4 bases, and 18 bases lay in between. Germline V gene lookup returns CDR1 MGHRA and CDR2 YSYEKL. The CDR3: CASSPSESVSADTQYF. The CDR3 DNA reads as TGCGCCAGCAGCCCCTCCGAAAGCGTTTCCGCAGATACGCAGTATTTT.

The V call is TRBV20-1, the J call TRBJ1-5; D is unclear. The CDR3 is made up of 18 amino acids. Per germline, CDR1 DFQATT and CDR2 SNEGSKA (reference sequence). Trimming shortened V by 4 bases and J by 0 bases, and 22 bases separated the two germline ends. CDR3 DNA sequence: TGCAGTGCTAATCCCCTCCAAGACATGATGTATAGCAATCAGCCCCAGCATTTT. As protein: CSANPLQDMMYSNQPQHF.

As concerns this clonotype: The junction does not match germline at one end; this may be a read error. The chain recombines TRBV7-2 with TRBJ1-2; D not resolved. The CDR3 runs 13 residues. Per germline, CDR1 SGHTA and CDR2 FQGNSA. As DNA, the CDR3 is TGTGCCACCAGCGTCGGGCACCCGAGAGGCTACACCTTC. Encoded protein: CATSVGHPRGYTF.

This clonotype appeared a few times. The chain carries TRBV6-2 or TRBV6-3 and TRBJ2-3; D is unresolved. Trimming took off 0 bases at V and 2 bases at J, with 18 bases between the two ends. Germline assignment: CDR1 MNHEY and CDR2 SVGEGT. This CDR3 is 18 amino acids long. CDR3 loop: CASSYSTESRDNTDTQYF. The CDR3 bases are TGTGCCAGCAGTTACTCGACCGAGTCCCGAGACAACACAGATACGCAGTATTTT.

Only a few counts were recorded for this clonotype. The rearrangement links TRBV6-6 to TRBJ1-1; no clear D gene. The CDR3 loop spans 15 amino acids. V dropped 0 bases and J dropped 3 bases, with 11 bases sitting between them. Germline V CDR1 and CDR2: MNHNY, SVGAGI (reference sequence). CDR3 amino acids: CASSYSGGRDTEAFF. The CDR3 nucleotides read TGTGCCAGCAGTTACTCGGGAGGGCGCGACACTGAAGCTTTCTTT.

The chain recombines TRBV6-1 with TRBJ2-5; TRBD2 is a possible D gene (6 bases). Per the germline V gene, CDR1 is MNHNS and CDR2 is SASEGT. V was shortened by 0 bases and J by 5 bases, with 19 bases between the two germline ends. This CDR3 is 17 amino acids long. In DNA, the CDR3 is TGTGCCAGCAGTGAAGCGCTTCGGGCGGGGAAGCGGGAGACCCAGTACTTC. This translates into CASSEALRAGKRETQYF.